The 22 T cell receptor beta chains listed next were all sequenced from one sample in a study of shared clonotypes between healthy human individuals. Generated by immunoSEQ multiplex PCR, the TCRdb table keeps only in-frame clones and is missing some. The table includes about 1.9 million clones, roughly 95% detected once. Terminally differentiated effector memory CD45RA+ cells were excluded by CCR7 positive selection of CD45RO-negative cells. Sequenced: naive CD8+ T cells from PBMCs. These receptors all stem from a man between 18 and 29 years old in good health. Some clones in this sample may be carry-over from other donors' samples.

CDR3 protein: CASSLTTSGSYEQYF. CDR3 coding DNA: TGCGCCAGCAGCCTAACAACTAGCGGGAGTTACGAGCAGTACTTC. This chain connects TRBV4-1 to TRBJ2-7, with TRBD2 identical over 11 bases. Germline lookup yields CDR1 MGHRA and CDR2 YSYEKL. The CDR3 has 15 amino acids. The V and J ends lost 4 bases and 4 bases, in that order; junction bases with no gene match: 6.

The chain employs TRBV6-5 and TRBJ1-1; D gene unclear. The V and J ends lost 2 bases and 5 bases respectively, with 15 bases between them. Germline V lookup: CDR1 MNHEY, CDR2 SVGAGI. There are 15 residues in the CDR3. CDR3: CASSYGLESGTEAFF. The CDR3 coding sequence is TGTGCCAGCAGTTACGGGCTTGAATCCGGTACTGAAGCTTTCTTT.

This clone has just one count. The V call is TRBV6-4, the J call TRBJ2-5; D gene uncertain. The V end was cut by 0 bases, the J end by 5 bases, with 13 bases between. CDR3 length: 15 amino acids. In germline, CDR1 is MRHNA, CDR2 SNTAGT. Written as DNA, the CDR3 is TGTGCCAGCAGTGACTCGGCTAGAGTTTCCGAGACCCAGTACTTC. Translating it yields CASSDSARVSETQYF.

The chain recombines TRBV6-5 with TRBJ1-1, with 7 bases matching TRBD1. The V gene end was trimmed by 2 bases and the J gene end by 8 bases; junction bases not matched to a gene: 8. This CDR3 region has 14 residues. The germline V gene encodes CDR1 MNHEY and CDR2 SVGAGI. CDR3 loop: CASSYLDGTDEAFF. The CDR3 nucleotides are TGTGCCAGCAGTTACCTCGACGGGACAGACGAAGCTTTCTTT.

This chain connects TRBV7-9 to TRBJ1-1; D remains ambiguous. V was clipped by 4 bases and J by 0 bases, with 15 bases between them. The germline CDR1 and CDR2 sequences are SEHNR and FQNEAQ (reference sequence). The CDR3 has 16 residues. As DNA, the CDR3 is TGTGCCAGCAGCTCCGCCAAGGTAGAGCTGAACACTGAAGCTTTCTTT. Protein product: CASSSAKVELNTEAFF.

The J gene is TRBJ2-7, the V gene TRBV7-9, with unresolved D. V was pared by 1 base and J by 2 bases, with 9 bases between. The CDR3 is made up of 14 amino acids. Germline V gene data show CDR1 as SEHNR and CDR2 as FQNEAQ (reference sequence). CDR3 bases: TGTGCCAGCAGCTTAGTACCCGGAACCTACGAGCAGTACTTC. This encodes CASSLVPGTYEQYF.

The chain combines TRBV28 with TRBJ2-1; D not certain. With 6 bases removed from V and 6 bases from J, the gap between germline ends came to 15 bases. Germline CDR1 reads MDHEN; CDR2 reads SYDVKM. The CDR3 is 14 residues long. CDR3 residues: CASSNLGLRNEQFF. As DNA, the CDR3 is TGTGCCAGCAGCAACCTCGGCCTGCGCAATGAGCAGTTCTTC.

V is TRBV4-3 and J is TRBJ2-1; TRBD2 matches at 13 bases. Germline V gene sequence: CDR1 LGHNA, CDR2 YSLEER. This CDR3 is built from 18 residues. Trimming took 2 bases from V and 6 from J; bases not matched to a gene: 10. The CDR3 reads CASSQYMGLAGLSNEQFF. DNA for the CDR3: TGCGCCAGCAGCCAATATATGGGACTAGCGGGATTAAGCAATGAGCAGTTCTTC.

This clone was observed once. The rearrangement joins TRBV10-3 to TRBJ2-7, with D unclear. The CDR3 has 12 amino acids. Trimming stripped 0 bases from V and 6 bases from J, with 6 bases between. The V gene's germline CDR1 is ENHRY and CDR2 SYGVKD. DNA for the CDR3: TGTGCCATCAGTGAGTCGTTGGTCGAGCAGTACTTC. Protein sequence: CAISESLVEQYF.

Concerning this clone: This CDR3 is also generated by other DNA sequences in the sample. The chain employs TRBV7-9 and TRBJ2-7, with 7 bases aligning to TRBD1. This CDR3 is built from 14 residues. Germline CDR1 and CDR2: SEHNR and FQNEAQ (reference sequence). The V and J ends lost 4 bases and 0 bases, in that order; junction bases with no gene match: 3. The CDR3 region is CASSSPGGSYEQYF. CDR3 coding DNA: TGTGCCAGCAGCTCCCCAGGGGGCTCCTACGAGCAGTACTTC.

Comment on this clone: This sample includes further DNA sequences coding for the same CDR3. This chain links TRBV9 with TRBJ2-1, with D possibly matching TRBD2 (6 bases). CDR1 SGDLS and CDR2 YYNGEE come from the germline V gene. Trimming shortened V by 0 bases and J by 6 bases, and 10 bases separated the two germline ends. CDR3 length: 14 residues. Written as DNA, the CDR3 is TGTGCCAGCAGCGTAGCGGGAGCGGTCAATGAGCAGTTCTTC. It is translated as CASSVAGAVNEQFF.

This chain uses TRBV28 with TRBJ1-2, with TRBD1 identical over 8 bases. The CDR3 covers 15 residues. CDR1 MDHEN and CDR2 SYDVKM come from the germline V gene. V lost 2 bases to trimming and J lost 4 bases; unmatched junction nucleotides: 6. Here the CDR3 DNA reads TGTGCCAGCAGTTTACCAGGGGGCAGGGGCTATGGCTACACCTTC. Amino acid sequence: CASSLPGGRGYGYTF.

V is TRBV27 and J is TRBJ2-5, with 9 nucleotides matching TRBD2. With 2 bases clipped from V and 0 bases from J, the junction kept 19 bases outside the gene matches. The CDR3 contains 21 residues. CDR1 is MNHEY and CDR2 is SMNVEV in the germline V gene (reference sequence). The DNA for the CDR3 is TGTGCCAGCAGTTTAAAGGGGTCCGTGTATAGCGGGAGCCTATACCAAGAGACCCAGTACTTC. Encoded protein: CASSLKGSVYSGSLYQETQYF.

CDR3 region: CASSTGTSWHEQYF. Written as DNA, the CDR3 is TGTGCCAGCAGCACAGGGACTAGTTGGCACGAGCAGTACTTC. V and J are TRBV5-6 and TRBJ2-7; 8 bases map to TRBD2. CDR1 and CDR2 (germline): SGHDT, YYEEEE. The CDR3 is made up of 14 amino acids. V shed 4 bases and J 5 bases; nucleotides not matched to a gene: 8.

This chain uses TRBV19 with TRBJ2-2; D is possibly TRBD1 or TRBD2 (5 bases each). V was pared by 5 bases and J by 1 base, with 14 bases between. The germline V gene has CDR1 LNHDA and CDR2 SQIVND (reference sequence). This CDR3 region has 16 residues. CDR3 DNA: TGTGCCAGTAGTCCCGAGGGGAGATTGAACACCGGGGAGCTGTTTTTT. Encoded protein: CASSPEGRLNTGELFF.

Only one count was recorded for this clone. V and J are TRBV27 and TRBJ2-7, with TRBD2 matching 7 bases. CDR1 and CDR2 from the germline V gene are MNHEY and SMNVEV (reference sequence). The trim removed 4 bases at V and 7 bases at J, leaving 16 bases unmatched. This CDR3 is 16 amino acids long. DNA of the CDR3: TGTGCCAGCAGTTACCTAAGTCAGGGAGGGCCTGGGGAGCAGTACTTC. Amino acid sequence: CASSYLSQGGPGEQYF.

This clone was recorded only once. The V call is TRBV28, the J call TRBJ1-5; D is unresolved. The CDR3 has 15 residues. Trimming removed 7 bases from V and 0 bases from J, with 13 bases in between. CDR1 is MDHEN, CDR2 SYDVKM, per germline. CDR3 in DNA: TGTGCCAGCACCCTCGACGGATTTAGCAATCAGCCCCAGCATTTT. The encoded protein is CASTLDGFSNQPQHF.

CDR3 bases: TGCAGCGTTGAAGATACGAAGGGGGAAGGTGGCTACACCTTC. Amino acids: CSVEDTKGEGGYTF. The V gene is TRBV29-1, the J gene TRBJ1-2, with a tentative D call TRBD1 (6 bases). Deletions cut 0 bases from V and 7 bases from J, with 15 bases between. Germline V gene data show CDR1 as SQVTM and CDR2 as ANQGSEA. This CDR3 is built from 14 residues.

J is TRBJ2-5 and V is TRBV15; 7 bases line up with TRBD1. Per the germline V gene, CDR1 is LNHNV and CDR2 is YYDKDF (reference sequence). The V segment lost 1 base and the J segment 4 bases; nucleotides outside the gene matches: 6. This CDR3 has 15 amino acids. CDR3 region: CATSRARGPGETQYF. DNA for the CDR3: TGTGCCACCAGCAGAGCGAGGGGGCCGGGAGAGACCCAGTACTTC. The entire variable domain, with the rest obtained from reference TRBV15 and TRBJ2-5, is as follows: DAMVIQNPRYQVTQFGKPVTLSCSQTLNHNVMYWYQQKSSQAPKLLFHYYDKDFNNEADTPDNFQSRRPNTSFCFLDIRSPGLGDTAMYLCATSRARGPGETQYFGPGTRLLVL.

The rearrangement links TRBV29-1 to TRBJ1-5; no definite D call. Trimming pared 0 bases from V and 9 bases from J, leaving 12 bases between. The CDR3 sequence is 13 residues long. Looked up from germline, CDR1 is SQVTM and CDR2 is ANQGSEA. The CDR3 loop reads CSVEDRALGPQHF. Here the CDR3 DNA reads TGCAGCGTTGAAGATAGGGCCCTGGGGCCCCAGCATTTT.

The chain has TRBV14 and TRBJ2-7, with D uncertain. The CDR3 covers 13 residues. V was cut by 1 base and J by 12 bases, with 16 bases left in between. Germline assignment: CDR1 SGHDN and CDR2 FVKESK. The CDR3 is CASSQVFRAGLYF. For the CDR3, the DNA is TGTGCCAGCAGCCAAGTTTTTAGGGCTGGTTTGTACTTC.

V and J are TRBV7-9 and TRBJ1-4; D gene ambiguous. There are 13 residues in the CDR3. The V end lost 5 bases, the J end lost 6 bases, and 10 bases lay between the germline ends. Germline lookup yields CDR1 SEHNR and CDR2 FQNEAQ (reference sequence). The CDR3 DNA follows: TGTGCCAGCAGCGGTCGAACAGATGAAAAACTGTTTTTT. Translated, it gives CASSGRTDEKLFF.